Presented here are 24 T cell receptor beta chains from one specimen sequenced in a study of blood T cell repertoires in COVID-19. Repertoires were generated with immunoSEQ multiplex PCR, while TCRdb's copy carries only in-frame clones and drops some. The sample holds around 95,000 clones; about 77% are singletons and the top ten take about 12%. The sequencing sample was made of peripheral blood. The receptors originated from a woman aged 70-85 years with acute or convalescent COVID-19.

This clone occurred once. The gene calls are TRBV7-3 and TRBJ2-5; 12 nucleotides match TRBD2. The CDR3 extends over 17 amino acids. V lost 1 base and J lost 4; bases outside the gene matches: 7. From germline, CDR1 is SGHTA and CDR2 FQGTGA. The CDR3 bases are TGTGCCAGCAGCTTAAGTCCAGGACTAGCGGGGCTAGAGACCCAGTACTTC. It is translated as CASSLSPGLAGLETQYF.

This rearrangement joins TRBV6-5 to TRBJ1-5; perhaps TRBD1 as D (5 bases). Germline V CDR1 and CDR2: MNHEY, SVGAGI. This CDR3 contains 13 residues. V was shortened by 5 bases and J by 11 bases, with 16 bases between the two germline ends. CDR3 nucleotides: TGTGCCAGCAGTCTCCTTACAGGAACGGCCCAGCATTTT. This translates into CASSLLTGTAQHF.

This clone was seen more than once but under ten times. The chain recombines TRBV19 with TRBJ1-3, with 8 bases fitting TRBD1. CDR1 is LNHDA and CDR2 is SQIVND in the germline V gene (reference sequence). The CDR3 length is 14 residues. Trimming took 6 bases from V and 2 from J; bases not matched to a gene: 3. The CDR3 is CASSPDRAGNTIYF. DNA for the CDR3: TGTGCCAGTAGCCCGGACAGGGCTGGAAACACCATATATTTT.

The V and J genes are TRBV25-1 and TRBJ1-6; 8 bases are a match to TRBD1. The germline V gene has CDR1 MGHDK and CDR2 SYGVNS. The CDR3 has 14 residues. V gave up 2 bases and J gave up 6 bases; unmatched junction bases: 0. The CDR3 reads CASSEGQGNSPLHF. Here the CDR3 DNA reads TGTGCCAGCAGTGAAGGACAGGGTAATTCACCCCTCCACTTT.

CDR3 sequence reads: CATSQGVGQPQHF. CDR3 bases: TGTGCCACCAGCCAAGGGGTTGGGCAGCCCCAGCATTTT. This chain links TRBV24-1 with TRBJ1-5; D might be TRBD1 (5 bases). The V end was cut by 7 bases, the J end by 7 bases, with 13 bases between. The CDR3 runs 13 residues. Germline V lookup: CDR1 KGHDR, CDR2 SFDVKD.

The chain carries TRBV4-1 and TRBJ1-3; 9 bases agree with TRBD1. V was clipped by 2 bases and J by 3 bases; unmatched bases: 5. Germline CDR1 and CDR2: MGHRA and YSYEKL. The CDR3 runs 16 residues. The CDR3 DNA reads as TGCGCCAGCAGCCAATTCACAGGGGGCGGTGGAAACACCATATATTTT. Translating it yields CASSQFTGGGGNTIYF.

The genes are TRBV30 and TRBJ1-1; unclear D gene. V dropped 0 bases and J dropped 1 base, with 9 bases sitting between them. Germline V gives CDR1 GTSNPN, CDR2 SVGIG (reference sequence). There are 14 residues in the CDR3. The CDR3 nucleotides are TGTGCCTGGAGTGTACTGACGGGGAACACTGAAGCTTTCTTT. Translated: CAWSVLTGNTEAFF. The full variable domain, its missing parts supplied by reference TRBV30 and TRBJ1-1, is SQTIHQWPATLVQPVGSPLSLECTVEGTSNPNLYWYRQAAGRGLQLLFYSVGIGQISSEVPQNLSASRPQDRQFILSSKKLLLSDSGFYLCAWSVLTGNTEAFFGQGTRLTVV.

The chain recombines TRBV6-4 with TRBJ2-2; 7 nucleotides line up with TRBD2. The V segment lost 4 bases and the J segment 7 bases; nucleotides outside the gene matches: 12. This CDR3 comprises 16 residues. Germline values: CDR1 MRHNA, CDR2 SNTAGT. CDR3 in DNA: TGTGCCAGCAGTGTGGAAAGCGGGGCGCCCGGCGGGGAGCTGTTTTTT. Translated, it gives CASSVESGAPGGELFF.

The chain joins TRBV30 to TRBJ1-2; 7 nucleotides line up with TRBD1. CDR3 size: 16 residues. CDR1 GTSNPN and CDR2 SVGIG come from the germline V gene (reference sequence). V gave up 7 bases and J gave up 1 base; unmatched junction bases: 15. The CDR3 loop reads CASPTEGAPLNYGYTF. The CDR3 DNA reads as TGTGCCTCCCCTACGGAGGGGGCGCCCCTTAACTATGGCTACACCTTC.

This clone was recorded a few times. V gene TRBV10-3 combines with J gene TRBJ1-6, with D perhaps matching TRBD1 (5 bases). The V and J ends lost 3 bases and 9 bases respectively, with 15 bases between them. Per germline, CDR1 ENHRY and CDR2 SYGVKD. CDR3 length: 15 amino acids. CDR3 region: CAISDTGLDLSPLHF. DNA of the CDR3: TGTGCCATCAGTGATACAGGCCTAGACCTTTCACCCCTCCACTTT.

This clone was counted once. The J gene is TRBJ2-5, the V gene TRBV7-9; 10 bases agree with TRBD2. This CDR3 is 16 amino acids long. With 1 base clipped from V and 5 bases from J, the junction kept 7 bases outside the gene matches. Germline CDR1 reads SEHNR; CDR2 reads FQNEAQ (reference sequence). The CDR3 is CASSLETSGVIETQYF. The CDR3 DNA reads TGTGCCAGCAGCTTAGAAACTAGCGGGGTCATTGAGACCCAGTACTTC.

This clone is a singleton in its sample. The chain employs TRBV19 and TRBJ2-6, with TRBD1 identical over 7 bases. The V gene end was trimmed by 4 bases and the J gene end by 1 base; junction bases not matched to a gene: 1. Germline V gene lookup returns CDR1 LNHDA and CDR2 SQIVND (reference sequence). There are 15 residues in the CDR3. The DNA of the CDR3 is TGTGCCAGTAGTACGACAGGGTCTGGGGCCAACGTCCTGACTTTC. Translating gives CASSTTGSGANVLTF.

CDR3 protein: CAIRGDRPSSGANVLTF. In nucleotides, the CDR3 is TGTGCCATCAGGGGCGACAGGCCGAGCTCTGGGGCCAACGTCCTGACTTTC. V gene TRBV10-3 combines with J gene TRBJ2-6; TRBD1 is a possible D gene (6 bases). This CDR3 region has 17 residues. The germline V gene has CDR1 ENHRY and CDR2 SYGVKD. The V gene lost 6 bases and the J gene lost 0 bases, with 15 bases spanning the gap.

This sequence joins TRBV14 and TRBJ2-5, with 10 nucleotides matching TRBD2. CDR3 length: 14 residues. Germline V gene lookup returns CDR1 SGHDN and CDR2 FVKESK. V trimming: 4 bases; J trimming: 5 bases; junction bases outside the gene matches: 4. CDR3 DNA: TGTGCCAGCAGCCTAGCGGGGGGACGGGAGACCCAGTACTTC. This codes for CASSLAGGRETQYF.

V usage is TRBV3-1 (or the pseudogene TRBV3-2) and J usage is TRBJ2-1, with TRBD2 identical over 12 bases. The ends lost 4 bases at V and 6 bases at J; junction bases unmatched: 10. This CDR3 region has 17 residues. Per the germline V gene, CDR1 is LGHDT and CDR2 is YNNKEL (reference sequence). The CDR3 coding sequence is TGTGCCAGCAGCCGGCCCCTAGCGGGGGGGCCGTCCAATGAGCAGTTCTTC. Protein product: CASSRPLAGGPSNEQFF.

This clone appeared once. The chain couples TRBV19 to TRBJ1-2; D is perhaps TRBD1 (5 bases). From germline, CDR1 is LNHDA and CDR2 SQIVND (reference sequence). CDR3 length: 15 residues. Trimming pared 3 bases from V and 0 bases from J, leaving 11 bases between. The CDR3 is CASSMKTDTNYGYTF. Here the CDR3 DNA reads TGTGCCAGTAGTATGAAGACAGACACTAACTATGGCTACACCTTC.

The chain is built from TRBV7-2 and TRBJ2-1, with a weak D call TRBD1 (6 bases). V was pared by 5 bases and J by 5 bases, with 19 bases between. The CDR3 has 16 residues. Germline V gives CDR1 SGHTA, CDR2 FQGNSA. CDR3 bases: TGTGCCAGCAGCCTAAGAAGCGGCAGGGGTAACAATGAGCAGTTCTTC. As protein: CASSLRSGRGNNEQFF.

The V call is TRBV2, the J call TRBJ1-1, with a tentative D call TRBD1 (6 bases). CDR3 length: 11 residues. Germline V gene data show CDR1 as SNHLY and CDR2 as FYNNEI. Trimming took 7 bases from V and 10 from J, leaving 13 bases between them. CDR3 sequence reads: CASNQGSRAFF. The CDR3, as DNA: TGTGCCAGCAATCAGGGGTCCCGAGCTTTCTTT.

The chain employs TRBV2 and TRBJ2-5, with a tentative D call TRBD1 (7 bases). The CDR3 extends over 12 amino acids. The germline V and J ends were trimmed by 8 bases and 3 bases, with 10 bases remaining between them. Germline V gene data show CDR1 as SNHLY and CDR2 as FYNNEI. The DNA of the CDR3 is TGTGCCAGCGGAGGGGGCGAAGAGACCCAGTACTTC. Protein sequence: CASGGGEETQYF.

The genes are TRBV19 and TRBJ2-2, with D perhaps matching TRBD2 (7 bases). The CDR3 consists of 15 residues. CDR1 LNHDA and CDR2 SQIVND come from the germline V gene (reference sequence). Deletions cut 6 bases from V and 2 bases from J, with 13 bases between. The CDR3 nucleotides are TGTGCCAGTAGAGAGGGGGGGTACAACACCGGGGAGCTGTTTTTT. Amino acid sequence: CASREGGYNTGELFF.

V usage is TRBV4-3 and J usage is TRBJ1-1; D uncertain. The CDR3 spans 14 residues. V lost 4 bases to trimming and J lost 8 bases, with 17 bases between them. Germline V lookup: CDR1 LGHNA, CDR2 YSLEER. CDR3 bases: TGCGCCAGCAGCCCCGGGGTAGTGCTCAGGGAAGCTTTCTTT. It codes for CASSPGVVLREAFF.

The V and J genes are TRBV12-3 or TRBV12-4 and TRBJ2-5; 14 bases map to TRBD2. With 6 bases clipped from V and 13 bases from J, the junction kept 4 bases outside the gene matches. CDR3 length: 12 residues. CDR3 sequence reads: CASRTSGGGAYF. The DNA for the CDR3 is TGTGCCAGCAGGACTAGCGGGGGGGGTGCGTACTTC.

This rearrangement joins TRBV7-2 to TRBJ2-1; 14 nucleotides align to TRBD2. CDR1 and CDR2 (germline): SGHTA, FQGNSA. J was trimmed by 9 bases and V by 5 bases; bases with no gene match: 6. This CDR3 spans 15 amino acids. DNA of the CDR3: TGTGCCAGCAGCCAGGGACTAGCGGGGGCGTTTGAGCAGTTCTTC. It yields the protein CASSQGLAGAFEQFF.

The genes are TRBV7-8 and TRBJ2-1; 7 bases are shared with TRBD1. CDR1 and CDR2 (germline): SGHVS, FQNEAQ. V gave up 5 bases and J gave up 5 bases; unmatched junction bases: 12. The length of the CDR3 is 16 residues. The CDR3 reads CASSVFPGQPNNEQFF. The CDR3 nucleotides read TGTGCCAGCAGCGTTTTTCCGGGACAGCCAAACAATGAGCAGTTCTTC.